These 18 T cell receptor beta chains came from one sample sequenced in a study of cytomegalovirus exposure and HLA in healthy donors. Sequencing used immunoSEQ multiplex PCR; TCRdb keeps in-frame clones, though not all of them. The sample holds tens of thousands of clones; roughly 96% are singletons and the top ten take over 2%. Material for sequencing was PBMCs. These receptors originate from a man aged 18 to 29 in good health and CMV-seronegative.

This chain joins TRBV7-6 and TRBJ1-5; a weak D match, TRBD1 (5 bases). Trimming shortened V by 4 bases and J by 1 base, and 14 bases separated the two germline ends. CDR3 length: 16 amino acids. The germline CDR1 and CDR2 sequences are SGHVS and FNYEAQ. The CDR3: CASSSEAGLSNQPQHF. The CDR3 DNA follows: TGTGCCAGCAGCTCCGAAGCAGGGTTGAGCAATCAGCCCCAGCATTTT. Supplemented by reference TRBV7-6 and TRBJ1-5, the full variable domain reads GAGVSQSPRYKVTKRGQDVALRCDPISGHVSLYWYRQALGQGPEFLTYFNYEAQQDKSGLPNDRFSAERPEGSISTLTIQRTEQRDSAMYRCASSSEAGLSNQPQHFGDGTRLSIL.

V usage is TRBV4-1 and J usage is TRBJ1-2, with 8 nucleotides matching TRBD1. V lost 0 bases, J lost 8 bases, and 11 bases stayed unmatched. Germline V gene lookup returns CDR1 MGHRA and CDR2 YSYEKL. The CDR3 has 16 amino acids. The CDR3 DNA follows: TGCGCCAGCAGCCAAGATGGCACCAGGGGGCGCGGGGGCTACACCTTC. Amino acids: CASSQDGTRGRGGYTF.

The chain is built from TRBV7-8 and TRBJ2-3; maybe TRBD1 (6 bases). Trimming stripped 1 base from V and 3 bases from J, with 11 bases between. Per germline, CDR1 SGHVS and CDR2 FQNEAQ. The length of the CDR3 is 15 residues. The CDR3 reads CASSLDRVGTDTQYF. CDR3 DNA: TGTGCCAGCAGCTTAGACAGGGTGGGAACAGATACGCAGTATTTT.

In this sample, this clone turned up once. This chain links TRBV28 with TRBJ2-7, with 9 bases aligning to TRBD2. After removal of 2 bases from V and 7 bases from J, the junction contained 6 bases not matched to a gene. This CDR3 contains 14 residues. Germline-derived CDR1 and CDR2 are MDHEN and SYDVKM. CDR3 DNA: TGTGCCAGCAGTTTACGCGGGAGGGGCAGAGAGCAGTACTTC. Protein: CASSLRGRGREQYF.

J is TRBJ2-1 and V is TRBV6-1, with TRBD2 matching over 9 bases. V shed 2 bases, J shed 6 bases, and the junction held 11 bases outside the gene matches. CDR3 length equals 17 residues. From germline, CDR1 is MNHNS and CDR2 SASEGT. The CDR3 DNA sequence: TGTGCCAGCAGTGAATTGAGGTTAGCGGGAGTCGTCAATGAGCAGTTCTTC. Protein: CASSELRLAGVVNEQFF.

This rearrangement joins TRBV2 to TRBJ1-5; D is unclear. The CDR3 runs 14 residues. Germline loops: CDR1 SNHLY, CDR2 FYNNEI. The V and J ends lost 4 bases and 3 bases respectively, with 10 bases between them. The CDR3 region has the DNA TGTGCCAGCAGTGTTGATAGCAACAATCAGCCCCAGCATTTT. Protein: CASSVDSNNQPQHF.

The chain uses TRBV28 and TRBJ1-2; 8 nucleotides match TRBD1. The CDR3 contains 15 residues. The ends lost 6 bases at V and 5 bases at J; junction bases unmatched: 11. The germline CDR1 and CDR2 sequences are MDHEN and SYDVKM. In nucleotides, the CDR3 is TGTGCCAGCAGGGGACAGGACATACCCTGGTATGGCTACACCTTC. This encodes CASRGQDIPWYGYTF.

The gene calls are TRBV6-1 and TRBJ2-5, with D tentatively TRBD2 (5 bases). This CDR3 spans 13 amino acids. Per germline, CDR1 MNHNS and CDR2 SASEGT. V lost 1 base to trimming and J lost 5 bases, with 8 bases between them. Written as DNA, the CDR3 is TGTGCCAGCAGTGAAGGGGAGACGGAGACCCAGTACTTC. It is translated as CASSEGETETQYF.

V usage is TRBV18 and J usage is TRBJ2-1; D is uncertain. Per germline, CDR1 KGHSH and CDR2 LQKENI. This CDR3 has 15 amino acids. V was cut by 1 base and J by 0 bases, with 7 bases left in between. The CDR3, as DNA: TGTGCCAGCTCACCACAGCGTAGCTCCTACAATGAGCAGTTCTTC. Translating it yields CASSPQRSSYNEQFF.

V is TRBV11-1 and J is TRBJ2-3; 13 positions agree with TRBD2. Unmatched junction bases numbered 6, after V lost 3 bases and J lost 6 bases. CDR1 is SGHAT and CDR2 is FQDESV in the germline V gene (reference sequence). The CDR3 runs 16 residues. The CDR3 bases are TGTGCCAGCAGCTTCGGACTAGCGGGAGCCGGGGATACGCAGTATTTT. Translated, it gives CASSFGLAGAGDTQYF.

The chain carries TRBV2 and TRBJ2-7; maybe TRBD1 (6 bases). The CDR3 consists of 16 residues. The V gene lost 10 bases and the J gene lost 2 bases, with 24 bases spanning the gap. Per the germline V gene, CDR1 is SNHLY and CDR2 is FYNNEI. Written as DNA, the CDR3 is TGTGCCACGACGAGATTGGGCCAGGGGAACACCTACGAGCAGTACTTC. Translation: CATTRLGQGNTYEQYF.

The chain carries TRBV7-2 and TRBJ1-3; D gene uncertain. V was pared by 5 bases and J by 0 bases, with 11 bases between. Germline CDR1 and CDR2: SGHTA and FQGNSA. The CDR3 contains 15 residues. The CDR3 sequence is CASSLSQSSGNTIYF. Here the CDR3 DNA reads TGTGCCAGCAGCCTTTCACAGAGCTCTGGAAACACCATATATTTT.

The chain employs TRBV5-1 and TRBJ2-7; D is unclear. CDR1 is SGHRS and CDR2 is YFSETQ in the germline V gene. The ends were cut back, 3 bases at V and 2 bases at J, with 9 bases in the middle. This CDR3 is built from 13 residues. The CDR3 loop reads CASSSTGPYEQYF. The CDR3 region has the DNA TGCGCCAGCAGCTCGACGGGTCCCTACGAGCAGTACTTC.

The chain is built from TRBV5-6 and TRBJ2-1; 11 nucleotides align to TRBD2. Trimming removed 4 bases from V and 4 bases from J; junction bases left unmatched: 10. The CDR3 is 17 amino acids. Germline V gives CDR1 SGHDT, CDR2 YYEEEE. Here the CDR3 DNA reads TGTGCCAGCAGCCCGGGACTAGCGGCCTTACAGTACAATGAGCAGTTCTTC. Its translation: CASSPGLAALQYNEQFF.

V gene TRBV7-9 combines with J gene TRBJ2-2; the match to TRBD1 covers 9 bases. This CDR3 spans 15 amino acids. Germline trimming cut 5 bases from V and 8 bases from J; bases unmatched to any gene: 9. CDR1 is SEHNR and CDR2 is FQNEAQ in the germline V gene (reference sequence). DNA for the CDR3: TGTGCCAGCAGCCCGCCCGGGACAGGGTATGGGGAGCTGTTTTTT. This translates into CASSPPGTGYGELFF.

V is TRBV6-5 and J is TRBJ1-1; 7 bases are a match to TRBD1. Germline V gene data show CDR1 as MNHEY and CDR2 as SVGAGI. With 6 bases clipped from V and 4 bases from J, the junction kept 11 bases outside the gene matches. The CDR3 contains 15 residues. CDR3 coding DNA: TGTGCCAGCAGCCGAGAACAGGGGAGTGCCACTGAAGCTTTCTTT. Its protein is CASSREQGSATEAFF.

This clone was seen a handful of times. J is TRBJ2-5 and V is TRBV28, with TRBD1 matching 7 bases. V shed 7 bases, J shed 3 bases, and the junction held 5 bases outside the gene matches. The germline gives CDR1 MDHEN, CDR2 SYDVKM. CDR3 size: 13 residues. DNA for the CDR3: TGTGCCAGCAAGGGGGCAATCGAAGAGACCCAGTACTTC. Protein sequence: CASKGAIEETQYF.

The chain carries TRBV28 and TRBJ2-2; the match to TRBD1 covers 11 bases. CDR1 is MDHEN and CDR2 is SYDVKM in the germline V gene. The CDR3 totals 14 residues. V trimming: 6 bases; J trimming: 3 bases; junction bases outside the gene matches: 0. CDR3 coding DNA: TGTGCCAGCAGGGGACAGGGGGACACCGGGGAGCTGTTTTTT. The encoded protein is CASRGQGDTGELFF.